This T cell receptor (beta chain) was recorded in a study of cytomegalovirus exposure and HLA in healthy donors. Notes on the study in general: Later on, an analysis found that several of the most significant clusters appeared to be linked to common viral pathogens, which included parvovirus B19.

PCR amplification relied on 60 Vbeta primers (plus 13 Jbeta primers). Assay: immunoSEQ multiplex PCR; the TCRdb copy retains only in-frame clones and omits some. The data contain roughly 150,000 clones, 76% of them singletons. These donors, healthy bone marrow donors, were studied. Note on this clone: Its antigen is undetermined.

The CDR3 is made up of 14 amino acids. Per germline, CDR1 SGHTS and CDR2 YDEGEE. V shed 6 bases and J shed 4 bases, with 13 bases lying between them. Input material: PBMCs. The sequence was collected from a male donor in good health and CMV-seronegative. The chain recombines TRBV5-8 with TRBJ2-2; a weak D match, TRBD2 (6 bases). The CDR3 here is CASKLAGRTGELFF. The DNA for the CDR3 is TGTGCCAGCAAGTTGGCGGGGCGCACCGGGGAGCTGTTTTTT.